A selection of T cell receptor beta chains follows, all from one sample in a study of T cell repertoires in cytomegalovirus infection. Their specific antigens are unknown. TCRdb recomputed calls from the reads with MiXCR, one row per CDR3 protein. The data show 680,000 or so distinct CDR3 sequences, around 30% seen once. The sample was cultured PBMCs, taken from culture after CMV antigen stimulation. The receptors were gathered from a human donor in good health (CMV status not recorded). Some clones in this sample may be carry-over from other donors' samples. CDR3s include the opening cysteine and the closing phenylalanine or tryptophan. Each record gives: clone size, V gene, D gene, J gene, CDR3 DNA, CDR3 protein. A D gene is named only where the DNA matches it firmly. The size of a clone is reported for some rows only, either as once, few or many, or as a class for expanded clones.

size: many
V: TRBV7-2
D: NA
J: TRBJ1-5
DNA: TGTGCCAGCAGCCAATGGGAAAGCAATCAGCCCCAGCATTTT
CDR3: CASSQWESNQPQHF

size: many
V: TRBV7-2
D: NA
J: TRBJ1-5
DNA: TGTGCCAGCAGCCTAGGAGGTCGGGGCAATCAGCCCCAGCATTTT
CDR3: CASSLGGRGNQPQHF

size: NA
V: TRBV6-1
D: NA
J: TRBJ2-7
DNA: TGTGCCAGCAGTGATCCGTTCCGGGCTTCGTACGAGCAGTACTTC
CDR3: CASSDPFRASYEQYF

size: NA
V: TRBV7-9
D: NA
J: TRBJ1-4
DNA: TGTGCCAGCAGCTCCAACAGGGCCTTATACGAAAAACTGTTTTTT
CDR3: CASSSNRALYEKLFF

size: few
V: TRBV12-3/TRBV12-4
D: NA
J: TRBJ2-3
DNA: TGTGCCAGCAGTTTCGAAGGACAGCGGAAAGATACGCAGTATTTT
CDR3: CASSFEGQRKDTQYF

size: many
V: TRBV7-6
D: NA
J: TRBJ1-1
DNA: TGTGCCAGCAGCTTAGTGGCCCCGGGGTTGGGGACTGAAGCTTTCTTT
CDR3: CASSLVAPGLGTEAFF

size: NA
V: TRBV7-2
D: TRBD2
J: TRBJ2-1
DNA: TGTGCCAGCACCCCGACTAGCGGGAGGGACAATGAGCAGTTCTTC
CDR3: CASTPTSGRDNEQFF

size: NA
V: TRBV7-8
D: TRBD1
J: TRBJ1-1
DNA: TGTGCCAGCAGCACCCAGACCGGGACAGGGGGCACTGAAGCTTTCTTT
CDR3: CASSTQTGTGGTEAFF

size: NA
V: TRBV19
D: NA
J: TRBJ1-5
DNA: TGTGCCAGTAGCCACATCGTCAGGGGAAGTTATCAGCCCCAGCATTTT
CDR3: CASSHIVRGSYQPQHF

size: NA
V: TRBV5-1
D: NA
J: TRBJ2-1
DNA: TGCGCCAGCACCCCTGGCACAGGGAATGAGCAGTTCTTC
CDR3: CASTPGTGNEQFF

size: few
V: TRBV4-1
D: NA
J: TRBJ1-5
DNA: TGCGCCAGCAGCCAAGATCTGACAGGACAGATCTATCAGCCCCAGCATTTT
CDR3: CASSQDLTGQIYQPQHF

size: few
V: TRBV7-9
D: NA
J: TRBJ1-6
DNA: TGTGCCAGCAGCTTAGTAGGGGGAGGAATTTCACCCCTCCACTTT
CDR3: CASSLVGGGISPLHF

size: NA
V: TRBV10-3
D: TRBD1
J: TRBJ1-3
DNA: TGTGCCATCAGTGACCCAGGACAGGGTGATGGAAACACCATATATTTT
CDR3: CAISDPGQGDGNTIYF

size: NA
V: TRBV7-6
D: NA
J: TRBJ1-3
DNA: TGTGCCTGTAGGGCAGGGACCTCTGGAAACACCATATATTTT
CDR3: CACRAGTSGNTIYF

size: NA
V: TRBV7-6
D: TRBD1
J: TRBJ2-5
DNA: TGTGCCAGCAGCCCCTCACCCCAAATCAGGGGGCGAGAGACCCAGTACTTC
CDR3: CASSPSPQIRGRETQYF

size: few
V: TRBV7-2
D: NA
J: TRBJ2-1
DNA: TGTGCCAGCAGCTTAGTTCCTGTCTACAATGAGCAGTTCTTC
CDR3: CASSLVPVYNEQFF